This paragraph covers one T cell receptor (beta chain) sequence. This sample stems from a study of T-cell reconstitution after alpha-beta-depleted transplantation in children. Researchers prepared the TCRbeta library using unique molecular identifiers, the study reports. Each CDR3 protein gets one entry after TCRdb re-called the PCR reads with MiXCR. The sample holds approximately 400,000 distinct CDR3 sequences, approximately 11% seen once. V dropped 0 bases and J dropped 3 bases, with 16 bases sitting between them. The CDR3 consists of 17 residues. Per the germline V gene, CDR1 is SGHRS and CDR2 is YFSETQ.

This receptor was obtained from a human donor who donated a stem cell graft to a child with acute myeloid leukemia. The sequencing here drew on PBMCs from the stem cell graft donor, taken from the stem cell graft. V and J are TRBV5-1 and TRBJ2-1; D is possibly TRBD1 or TRBD2 (5 bases each). Written as DNA, the CDR3 is TGCGCCAGCAGCTTGGTTCGGGGCTCGGGAAACTACAATGAGCAGTTCTTC. It encodes CASSLVRGSGNYNEQFF.